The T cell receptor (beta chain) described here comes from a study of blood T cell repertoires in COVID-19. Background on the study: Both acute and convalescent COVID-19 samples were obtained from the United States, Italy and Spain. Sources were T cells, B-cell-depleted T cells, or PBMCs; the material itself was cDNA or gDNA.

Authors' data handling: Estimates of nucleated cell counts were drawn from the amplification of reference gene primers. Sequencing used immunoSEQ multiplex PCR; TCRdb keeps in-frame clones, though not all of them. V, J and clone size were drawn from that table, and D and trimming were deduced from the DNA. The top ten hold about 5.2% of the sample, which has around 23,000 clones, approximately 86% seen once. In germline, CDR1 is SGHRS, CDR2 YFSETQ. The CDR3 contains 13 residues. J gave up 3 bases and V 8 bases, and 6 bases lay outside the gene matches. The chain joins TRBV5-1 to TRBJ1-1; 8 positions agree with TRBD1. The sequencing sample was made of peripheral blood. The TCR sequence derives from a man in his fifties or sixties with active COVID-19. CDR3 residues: CASRTGWDTEAFF. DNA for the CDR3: TGCGCCAGTCGGACAGGGTGGGACACTGAAGCTTTCTTT.